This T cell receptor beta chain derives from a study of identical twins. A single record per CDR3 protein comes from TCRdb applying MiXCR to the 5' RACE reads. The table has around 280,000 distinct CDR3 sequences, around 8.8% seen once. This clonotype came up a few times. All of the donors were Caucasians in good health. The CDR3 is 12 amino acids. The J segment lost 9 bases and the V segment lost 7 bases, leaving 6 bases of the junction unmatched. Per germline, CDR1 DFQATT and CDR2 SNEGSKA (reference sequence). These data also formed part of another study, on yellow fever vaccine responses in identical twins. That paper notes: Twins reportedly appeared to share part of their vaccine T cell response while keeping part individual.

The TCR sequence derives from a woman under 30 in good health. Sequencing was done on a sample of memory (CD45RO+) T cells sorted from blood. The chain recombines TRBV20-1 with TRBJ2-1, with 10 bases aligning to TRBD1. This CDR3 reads CSVGTGDLEQFF. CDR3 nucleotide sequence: TGCAGTGTGGGGACAGGGGACCTTGAGCAGTTCTTC.